The rows below give T cell receptor beta chains drawn from one sample of a study of vaccination effects on CD4 cells after COVID-19. The antigens these receptors bind are not known. Clones were read by immunoSEQ multiplex PCR, and TCRdb kept only the in-frame ones, dropping some. There are 40,000 to 50,000 clones in the sample; approximately 70% occur only once, and more than 30% lies in the top ten. Sequenced here: CD4+ T cells from PBMCs cultured with a peptide pool, sampled before COVID-19 vaccination. The receptors here all came from a human donor who had a prior SARS-CoV-2 infection. The CDR3 runs from the conserved cysteine through the conserved F or W. D genes are given only for firm matches. Expanded clones are given a class, and other clones once, few, many or no size at all.

clone size	V gene	CDR3 length	D gene	J gene	CDR3 DNA	CDR3 protein
.	TRBV21-1	15	.	TRBJ2-7	TGTGCCAGCAGCAAAGTGAAGGGATTCCCCCACGAGCAGTACTTC	CASSKVKGFPHEQYF
few	TRBV7-2	13	.	TRBJ2-3	TGTGCCAGCAGCCCCCCGGGCACAGATACGCAGTATTTT	CASSPPGTDTQYF
once	TRBV6-4	13	.	TRBJ1-6	TGTGCCAGCAGAGGCTCCTATAATTCACCCCTCCACTTT	CASRGSYNSPLHF
.	TRBV5-6	13	TRBD1	TRBJ1-6	TGTGCCAGCAGCTTGGATAGGGGGCGGTTTCTCCACTTT	CASSLDRGRFLHF
.	TRBV3-1/TRBV3-2	14	TRBD1	TRBJ1-1	TGTGCCAGCAGCCCCCGGGACAGGGGGACTGAAGCTTTCTTT	CASSPRDRGTEAFF
.	TRBV30	14	TRBD1	TRBJ1-6	TGTGCCTGGAGTGTAACAGGGGAATATTCACCCCTCCACTTT	CAWSVTGEYSPLHF
.	TRBV4-2	15	TRBD1	TRBJ2-7	TGTGCCAGCAGCCAGGCCGGGACAGGGTTTATCGAGCAGTACTTC	CASSQAGTGFIEQYF
.	TRBV20-1	11	.	TRBJ2-1	TGCAGTGCTAGGGCCAACGGGGAGCAGTTCTTC	CSARANGEQFF
.	TRBV7-8	14	TRBD1	TRBJ2-5	TGTGCCAGCAGCTTCGAAGACAGGGAAGAGACCCAGTACTTC	CASSFEDREETQYF
.	TRBV4-3	14	TRBD1	TRBJ1-2	TGCGCCAGCAGCCAAGAGGCAGGGGGCACGAGCTACACCTTC	CASSQEAGGTSYTF
.	TRBV5-1	16	TRBD1	TRBJ2-1	TGCGCCAGCAGCGAACAGGGGGCCGTTGGGAACAATGAGCAGTTCTTC	CASSEQGAVGNNEQFF
.	TRBV3-1/TRBV3-2	14	.	TRBJ1-2	TGTGCCAGCAGCCACACCGCTCGCGCATATGGCTACACCTTC	CASSHTARAYGYTF
few	TRBV5-1	16	TRBD2	TRBJ2-2	TGCGCCAGCAGCTTGGCGGGGGGTTGGAACACCGGGGAGCTGTTTTTT	CASSLAGGWNTGELFF
.	TRBV15	15	.	TRBJ1-2	TGTGCCACCAGAAGAGAAACAGGAGTAAACTATGGCTACACCTTC	CATRRETGVNYGYTF
.	TRBV7-9	15	.	TRBJ2-1	TGTGCCAGCAGCGACAGGGCTAGCGGATACAATGAGCAGTTCTTC	CASSDRASGYNEQFF
.	TRBV4-1	17	TRBD2	TRBJ2-7	TGCGCCAGCAGCCAAGTATGGTTGGCGGGAGTTCAATACGAGCAGTACTTC	CASSQVWLAGVQYEQYF
.	TRBV7-2	16	.	TRBJ2-1	TGTGCCAGCAGCGCCCGCGGGACGGGCTCCTACAATGAGCAGTTCTTC	CASSARGTGSYNEQFF
.	TRBV5-1	16	TRBD1	TRBJ2-7	TGCGCCAGCAGCTTCCAATTGACAGGGGCGGCCTACGAGCAGTACTTC	CASSFQLTGAAYEQYF
.	TRBV20-1	11	.	TRBJ2-1	TGCAGTGCTCCCGACTACAATGAGCAGTTCTTC	CSAPDYNEQFF
few	TRBV5-1	13	.	TRBJ2-2	TGCGCCAGCAGCTTTCCGGGGGCCGGGGAGCTGTTTTTT	CASSFPGAGELFF
.	TRBV27	14	TRBD2	TRBJ2-7	TGTGCCAGCAGTTTAAACGGGGGGAAATACGAGCAGTACTTC	CASSLNGGKYEQYF
few	TRBV18	14	TRBD1	TRBJ1-2	TGTGCCAGCTCGGACGGACAGGGGGTGAAGGGCTACACCTTC	CASSDGQGVKGYTF
.	TRBV5-1	13	.	TRBJ2-2	TGCGCCAGCAGTATTGAAGGTAACGGGGAGCTGTTTTTT	CASSIEGNGELFF
.	TRBV7-3	13	TRBD1	TRBJ2-6	TGTGCCATCCAGGGGGCTGGGGCCAACGTCCTGACTTTC	CAIQGAGANVLTF
.	TRBV6-5	15	TRBD1	TRBJ1-2	TGTGCCAGCAGTCTCTGGACAGGGGGACACTATGGCTACACCTTC	CASSLWTGGHYGYTF
.	TRBV16	15	TRBD1	TRBJ2-7	TGTGCCAGCAGCCCTGACAGGGCAAACTCCTACGAGCAGTACTTC	CASSPDRANSYEQYF
.	TRBV9	13	.	TRBJ2-7	TGTGCCAGCAGCGACCATCTCGACGGGTCGCCTTTTTTC	CASSDHLDGSPFF
.	TRBV18	18	.	TRBJ2-4	TGTGCCAGCTCAGCATTCCGCCCTGGGGCAGGCGCCAAAAACATTCAGTACTTC	CASSAFRPGAGAKNIQYF
.	TRBV4-2	15	TRBD2	TRBJ2-7	TGTGCCAGCAGCCCCAGCGGGACGATCTCCTACGAGCAGTACTTC	CASSPSGTISYEQYF
few	TRBV4-2	14	.	TRBJ2-2	TGTGCCAGCAGCCAAGTCTTGGGTCCCGGGGAGCTGTTTTTT	CASSQVLGPGELFF
few	TRBV7-2	14	.	TRBJ1-5	TGTGCCAGCAGCTCGACAGCCCTGGGGGGGCCCCAGCATTTT	CASSSTALGGPQHF
.	TRBV5-1	13	.	TRBJ2-5	TGCGCCAGCAGCTTGGCGGGCTGGGAGACCCAGTACTTC	CASSLAGWETQYF
.	TRBV27	14	.	TRBJ1-1	TGTGCCAGCATCCGAGACGCGGGACACACTGAAGCTTTCTTT	CASIRDAGHTEAFF
once	TRBV6-2/TRBV6-3	15	.	TRBJ1-5	TGTGCCAGCAGTTCTCAACTTACTCCCAATCAGCCCCAGCATTTT	CASSSQLTPNQPQHF
.	TRBV24-1	14	TRBD2	TRBJ2-1	TGTGCCACCATGGAGCGGGAGGGCCGTCGGGAGCAGTTCTTC	CATMEREGRREQFF
.	TRBV11-3	15	.	TRBJ2-2	TGTGCCAGCAGCGGCATCCGGGTTGGCACCGGGGAGCTGTTTTTT	CASSGIRVGTGELFF
.	TRBV19	14	.	TRBJ2-5	TGTGCCAGTAGTTTGTACGGGAACCAAGAGACCCAGTACTTC	CASSLYGNQETQYF
.	TRBV6-1	13	.	TRBJ2-7	TGTGCCAGCAGTTTCGGGTTTTCGAACGAGCAGTACTTC	CASSFGFSNEQYF
.	TRBV5-1	15	.	TRBJ2-1	.	CASSLVGAGSGVGFF
.	TRBV11-3	16	.	TRBJ2-3	TGTGCCAGCAGCTTAGTGGGCAGGGGAGACACAGATACGCAGTATTTT	CASSLVGRGDTDTQYF
.	TRBV9	13	TRBD1	TRBJ1-1	TGTGCCAGCAGCGTAGAGGGGGGACAGGGAGCTTTCTTT	CASSVEGGQGAFF
many	TRBV6-5	15	TRBD2	TRBJ2-1	TGTGCCAGCGAGGGACTAGCGGGAGGGCACAATGAGCAGTTCTTC	CASEGLAGGHNEQFF
.	TRBV2	17	TRBD1	TRBJ2-2	TGTGCCAGCAGCCGGACAGGGGGCCCTTCGAACACCGGGGAGCTGTTTTTT	CASSRTGGPSNTGELFF
once	TRBV3-1/TRBV3-2	16	.	TRBJ2-7	TGTGCCAGCAGCCAGCTCGGATCGGGGTTTCACTACGAGCAGTACTTC	CASSQLGSGFHYEQYF
.	TRBV9	13	.	TRBJ1-2	TGTGCCAGCAGCACCGGTCAGGGTGATGGCTACACCTTC	CASSTGQGDGYTF
.	TRBV4-3	15	.	TRBJ1-4	TGCGCCAGCAGCCAAGGAGTCGGAGTTAATGAAAAACTGTTTTTT	CASSQGVGVNEKLFF
.	TRBV27	17	TRBD1	TRBJ2-3	TGTGCCAGCAGTTCCCGACAGGGGGGTTTGTTCACAGATACGCAGTATTTT	CASSSRQGGLFTDTQYF
.	TRBV4-1	17	.	TRBJ2-3	TGCGCCAGCAGCCAAGGAGGGCTGAGACAGTCCCCAGATACGCAGTATTTT	CASSQGGLRQSPDTQYF
few	TRBV6-5	14	.	TRBJ2-2	TGTGCCAGCAGTTACGGGAGGACAGTTGGGGAGCTGTTTTTT	CASSYGRTVGELFF
.	TRBV11-2	14	TRBD1	TRBJ2-7	TGTGCCAGCAGCTCCAGGGGGTCAACCTACGAGCAGTACTTC	CASSSRGSTYEQYF
.	TRBV5-6	14	.	TRBJ1-6	TGTGCCAGCAGCTTGGAGGGTCCTTATTCACCCCTCCACTTT	CASSLEGPYSPLHF
.	TRBV6-5	15	.	TRBJ2-1	TGTGCCAGCAGTTACTCGGCGATCAGCGACAATGAGCAGTTCTTC	CASSYSAISDNEQFF
.	TRBV28	15	TRBD1	TRBJ1-5	TGTGCCAGCCACTTAAACCGGGACAGGGGGCAGCCCCAGCATTTT	CASHLNRDRGQPQHF
.	TRBV5-6	18	TRBD2	TRBJ2-3	TGTGCCAGCAGCTTGTATGCTAGCGGGAGCGTTAGCACAGATACGCAGTATTTT	CASSLYASGSVSTDTQYF
.	TRBV5-5	17	TRBD2	TRBJ2-3	TGTGCCAGCAGCCTTTGGATGACTAGCGGGAGGGGAGATACGCAGTATTTT	CASSLWMTSGRGDTQYF